Listed here are 15 T cell receptor beta chains from one sample, sequenced in a study of CD8 T cells in ankylosing spondylitis. TCRdb reprocessed the 5' RACE reads via MiXCR and lists one record per CDR3 protein. The sample records roughly 130,000 distinct CDR3 sequences, roughly 15% being singletons. Sequenced: blood, either unsorted or a sorted T cell fraction (not recorded which). Receptors were obtained from a female donor with ankylosing spondylitis or in good health (not recorded which).

The J gene is TRBJ1-1, the V gene TRBV12-3 or TRBV12-4; 9 bases are a match to TRBD1. The CDR3 contains 15 residues. Trimming at V came to 7 bases and at J to 6 bases, leaving 12 bases not matched to a gene. The CDR3: CASTLRTGEGSEAFF. The DNA for the CDR3 is TGTGCCAGCACCCTACGGACAGGGGAGGGATCTGAAGCTTTCTTT.

The DNA of the CDR3 is TGCAGTGCTAGTAGGACTAGCCAAGAGACCCAGTACTTC. It is translated as CSASRTSQETQYF. The chain links TRBV20-1 to TRBJ2-5; 7 bases line up with TRBD2. V was clipped by 3 bases and J by 1 base; unmatched bases: 2. The CDR3 has 13 amino acids. Germline loops: CDR1 DFQATT, CDR2 SNEGSKA (reference sequence).

This chain uses TRBV18 with TRBJ2-5; D unresolved. Trimming left V 4 bases short and J 6 bases short, with 12 bases between. CDR1 and CDR2 from the germline V gene are KGHSH and LQKENI. The CDR3 runs 13 residues. CDR3 nucleotides: TGTGCCAGCTCACGGCAGACTCAAAAGACCCAGTACTTC. The encoded protein is CASSRQTQKTQYF.

The rearrangement joins TRBV20-1 to TRBJ2-6; tentative D call: TRBD2 (6 bases). The germline gives CDR1 DFQATT, CDR2 SNEGSKA (reference sequence). V was cut by 6 bases and J by 11 bases, with 23 bases left in between. The CDR3 is 15 residues long. This CDR3 is CSASPGTLNLDVLTF. As DNA, the CDR3 is TGCAGTGCCAGCCCTGGGACTCTGAATCTGGACGTCCTGACTTTC.

V is TRBV12-3 or TRBV12-4 and J is TRBJ2-7, with 13 bases identical to TRBD2. The length of the CDR3 is 18 residues. V lost 6 bases, J lost 1 base, and 12 bases stayed unmatched. CDR3: CASSSSGLAGAKSYEQYF. In DNA form, the CDR3 reads TGTGCCAGCAGCTCATCAGGACTAGCGGGGGCAAAATCCTACGAGCAGTACTTC.

This clonotype was counted a single time. With a much larger clone just one base away, this may be a read error. This rearrangement joins TRBV6-1 to TRBJ2-3, with 7 bases lining up with TRBD1. CDR3 size: 13 residues. CDR1 and CDR2 from the germline V gene are MNHNS and SASEGT. CDR3 residues: CVTRTGSTDTQYF. The CDR3 DNA sequence: TGTGTCACCAGGACAGGTAGCACAGATACGCAGTATTTT.

There are a few counts of this clonotype. The chain links TRBV28 to TRBJ2-1, with D perhaps matching TRBD1 (6 bases). The CDR3 is made up of 13 amino acids. Germline V gene lookup returns CDR1 MDHEN and CDR2 SYDVKM. Trimming cost V 4 bases and J 8 bases, with 12 bases left between them. The CDR3 reads CASSSRGWDEQFF. The CDR3 nucleotides are TGTGCCAGCAGTTCCAGGGGCTGGGATGAGCAGTTCTTC.

The rearrangement links TRBV10-3 to TRBJ2-1; 7 bases are a match to TRBD2. J was trimmed by 5 bases and V by 6 bases; bases with no gene match: 7. Per the germline V gene, CDR1 is ENHRY and CDR2 is SYGVKD. This CDR3 has 14 amino acids. The CDR3 region is CAISKAGANNEQFF. CDR3 in DNA: TGTGCCATCAGCAAGGCGGGAGCCAACAATGAGCAGTTCTTC.

In its sample, this clonotype was seen many times. This rearrangement joins TRBV12-3 or TRBV12-4 to TRBJ1-1; D possibly corresponds to TRBD1 (5 bases). Trimming removed 3 bases at V and 7 bases at J, with 9 bases between. The CDR3 is 12 residues long. The CDR3 sequence: CASSFRDGEAFF. The CDR3, as DNA: TGTGCCAGCAGTTTCCGGGACGGTGAAGCTTTCTTT.

This clonotype has a handful of counts. V is TRBV20-1 and J is TRBJ2-3, with TRBD2 matching over 13 bases. This CDR3 is built from 15 residues. From germline, CDR1 is DFQATT and CDR2 SNEGSKA (reference sequence). V lost 1 base, J lost 4 bases, and 2 bases stayed unmatched. The CDR3 bases are TGCAGTGCTAGAGGGACTAGCGGGGGCCCAGATACGCAGTATTTT. It specifies CSARGTSGGPDTQYF.

This clonotype was counted many times. The V call is TRBV7-2, the J call TRBJ2-7; TRBD1 or TRBD2 may be the D gene (6 bases each). The V end lost 5 bases, the J end lost 0 bases, and 11 bases lay between the germline ends. The CDR3 loop spans 14 amino acids. Germline loops: CDR1 SGHTA, CDR2 FQGNSA. Here the CDR3 DNA reads TGTGCCAGCAGCACAGGGACTTACTCCTACGAGCAGTACTTC. Translating it yields CASSTGTYSYEQYF.

This clonotype was picked up many times. The chain recombines TRBV7-2 with TRBJ1-5, with 9 positions matching TRBD1. Germline CDR1 and CDR2: SGHTA and FQGNSA. Trimming took 4 bases from V and 5 from J; bases not matched to a gene: 6. The CDR3 consists of 15 residues. CDR3 region: CASSSRGQGYQPQHF. The CDR3 bases are TGTGCCAGCAGCTCACGAGGACAGGGGTATCAGCCCCAGCATTTT.

The genes are TRBV20-1 and TRBJ2-5; TRBD2 aligns across 9 bases. The germline V gene has CDR1 DFQATT and CDR2 SNEGSKA (reference sequence). J was trimmed by 5 bases and V by 3 bases; bases with no gene match: 7. The CDR3 loop spans 14 amino acids. The CDR3 DNA follows: TGCAGTGCTAGTCCTAGCGGGGCTGGGGAGACCCAGTACTTC. Protein product: CSASPSGAGETQYF.

This clonotype was counted only a few times. The rearrangement joins TRBV18 to TRBJ2-1; tentatively, D is TRBD2 (5 bases). From germline, CDR1 is KGHSH and CDR2 LQKENI. V lost 1 base to trimming and J lost 1 base, with 8 bases between them. This CDR3 spans 15 amino acids. The CDR3 region has the DNA TGTGCCAGCTCACCACTAGCGCCGTCCTACAATGAGCAGTTCTTC. Residues: CASSPLAPSYNEQFF.

This chain joins TRBV20-1 and TRBJ2-4, with 8 bases identical to TRBD2. This CDR3 has 15 residues. Trimming removed 2 bases from V and 0 bases from J; junction bases left unmatched: 3. Per the germline V gene, CDR1 is DFQATT and CDR2 is SNEGSKA (reference sequence). The CDR3 DNA sequence: TGCAGTGCTAGAAATAGCGGGGTAGCCAAAAACATTCAGTACTTC. This codes for CSARNSGVAKNIQYF.